This paragraph covers one T cell receptor (beta chain) sequence. What it binds is not known. Germline V gene data show CDR1 as SGHTA and CDR2 as FQGNSA. The CDR3 spans 15 residues. Trimming stripped 5 bases from V and 1 base from J, with 12 bases between. The entry originates in a study of blood T cells in healthy people across ages. A second PCR, run for roughly 6 to 11 cycles, used a sample-barcoded 5' primer plus a J-beta primer mix. TCRdb reprocessed the 5' RACE reads with MiXCR, giving one entry per CDR3 protein. This table holds 650,000 to 800,000 distinct CDR3 sequences, around two fifths found once. At least 7 million PBMCs were isolated per sample. Study outcomes and limitations: Unsorted PBMCs prevented conclusive naive versus antigen-experienced comparison. A roughly linear age-dependent decrease characterized TCR beta diversity per million T cells. Naive T cell percentage and TCR beta diversity correlated strongly.

The receptor was isolated from a man aged 55 to 70 in good health. The J gene is TRBJ2-4, the V gene TRBV7-2; D possibly uses TRBD1 or TRBD2 (5 bases each). The sequencing input was blood. CDR3 region: CASSLLEGAKNIQYF. Here the CDR3 DNA reads TGTGCCAGCAGCCTACTTGAGGGGGCCAAAAACATTCAGTACTTC.